The 6 T cell receptor beta chains below all came from one sample that was sequenced in a study of vaccination and CD4 T cells after COVID-19. These receptors are not linked to any known antigen. Sequenced with the Oncomine TCR Beta short-read assay was DNA taken from cultured CD4+ T cells. Each CDR3 protein is one row after TCRdb ran MiXCR on the PCR reads. The sample yields about 20,000 distinct CDR3 sequences, around a third seen once. Documented time point: late sampling 161 to 241 days after vaccination in three convalescent patients. The treatment here: roughly 10-day PBMC culture with coronavirus spike peptide pools or control peptides (ViraFEST assay). The input for sequencing was CD4+ T cells from blood, cultured in vitro, taken about 7 months after SARS-CoV-2 vaccination. These receptors were collected from a human donor who had recovered from COVID-19.

This clonotype qualifies as medium-sized. The J gene is TRBJ1-2, the V gene TRBV20-1; 9 bases fit TRBD1. This CDR3 is 14 amino acids long. J gave up 8 bases and V 3 bases, and 10 bases lay outside the gene matches. CDR1 is DFQATT, CDR2 SNEGSKA, per germline (reference sequence). The CDR3: CSASTGGATVGYTF. The CDR3 nucleotides read TGCAGTGCTAGTACAGGGGGCGCAACGGTAGGCTACACCTTC.

The chain couples TRBV20-1 to TRBJ2-1, with 10 nucleotides matching TRBD2. Germline loops: CDR1 DFQATT, CDR2 SNEGSKA (reference sequence). The length of the CDR3 is 13 residues. After removal of 6 bases from V and 9 bases from J, the junction contained 8 bases not matched to a gene. The DNA of the CDR3 is TGCAGTGCCATACCGGGACTAGCGTCTGAGCAGTTCTTC. Its translation is CSAIPGLASEQFF.

This clonotype turned up a few times. This chain connects TRBV7-9 to TRBJ2-7; D remains ambiguous. Per the germline V gene, CDR1 is SEHNR and CDR2 is FQNEAQ (reference sequence). Trimming stripped 1 base from V and 4 bases from J, with 5 bases between. CDR3 length: 12 residues. The DNA of the CDR3 is TGTGCCAGCAGCTTAGGGGCTTACGAGCAGTACTTC. Translated: CASSLGAYEQYF.

The V gene is TRBV20-1, the J gene TRBJ1-2; 9 bases are shared with TRBD1. The CDR3 spans 14 residues. In germline, CDR1 is DFQATT, CDR2 SNEGSKA (reference sequence). CDR3 DNA: TGCAGGATACCCCGGGACAGGGATAGGAGTGGCTACACCTTC. Translated: CRIPRDRDRSGYTF.

This clonotype was found a few times. The rearrangement uses TRBV7-2 and TRBJ1-1; D not certain. The V gene's germline CDR1 is SGHTA and CDR2 FQGNSA. The CDR3 contains 12 residues. Trimming cost V 5 bases and J 4 bases, with 8 bases left between them. This CDR3 is CASSPTGTEAFF. DNA of the CDR3: TGTGCCAGCAGCCCGACGGGCACTGAAGCTTTCTTT.

A single count supports this clonotype. This chain uses TRBV4-1 with TRBJ1-2; 10 bases match TRBD1. The junction had 3 bases not matched to a gene; V was cut back by 2 bases and J by 3 bases. CDR3 length: 15 residues. Germline V gene data show CDR1 as MGHRA and CDR2 as YSYEKL. In nucleotides, the CDR3 is TGCGCCAGCAGCCAACCGGGACAGGGGTACTATGGCTACACCTTC. It encodes CASSQPGQGYYGYTF.